Following are 26 T cell receptor beta chains from one sample sequenced in a study of cytomegalovirus exposure and HLA in healthy donors (dated by TCRdb to 2015 to 2018). Library preparation was by the immunoSEQ multiplex PCR assay. A mixture of 60 forward primers for TCR Vbeta segments and 13 reverse primers for TCR Jbeta segments was used in the multiplex PCR. TCRdb obtained this table from immuneACCESS and retained in-frame rearrangements with V and J assigned. These tables miss some clones; where compared with another copy, unresolved V genes account for less than half of the shortfall, and the remainder is unexplained. For this sample the table gives about 140,000 clones, of which 75% to 90% were detected only once. Of the sample, 4.5% falls within the top ten clones. The sequencing sample was made of PBMCs. The receptors were sampled from a man between 35 and 55 years old in good health and CMV-seronegative.

The CDR3 reads CASSVTSGGMDTQYF. The CDR3 bases are TGTGCCAGCAGTGTGACTAGCGGGGGCATGGATACGCAGTATTTT. This chain connects TRBV6-4 to TRBJ2-3; 12 nucleotides agree with TRBD2. Germline assignment: CDR1 MRHNA and CDR2 SNTAGT. The CDR3 consists of 15 residues. The J segment lost 6 bases and the V segment lost 4 bases, leaving 5 bases of the junction unmatched.

This chain joins TRBV6-5 and TRBJ1-1; D gene unclear. V dropped 5 bases and J dropped 0 bases, with 13 bases sitting between them. Per the germline V gene, CDR1 is MNHEY and CDR2 is SVGAGI. The CDR3 runs to 15 residues. The DNA of the CDR3 is TGTGCCAGCAGTAAGCCCTCGAGGTTGAACACTGAAGCTTTCTTT. It specifies CASSKPSRLNTEAFF.

This clone was counted only a few times. The gene calls are TRBV5-4 and TRBJ1-4, with D hard to call. CDR3 length: 15 residues. V lost 4 bases, J lost 0 bases, and 10 bases lay in between. Germline loops: CDR1 SGHNT, CDR2 YYREEE (reference sequence). In DNA, the CDR3 is TGTGCCAGCAGCGAAGAGCCATCAACTAATGAAAAACTGTTTTTT. As protein: CASSEEPSTNEKLFF.

The V and J genes are TRBV7-2 and TRBJ2-7; 9 bases map to TRBD2. V lost 3 bases to trimming and J lost 6 bases; unmatched junction nucleotides: 6. This CDR3 contains 14 residues. Germline V gene data show CDR1 as SGHTA and CDR2 as FQGNSA. The CDR3 nucleotides read TGTGCCAGCAGCTTCCGGACTAGCGCGGCCGAGCAGTACTTC. Translated, it gives CASSFRTSAAEQYF.

The gene calls are TRBV5-6 and TRBJ1-2; 9 bases line up with TRBD1. This CDR3 region has 14 residues. Trimming at V came to 4 bases and at J to 5 bases, leaving 6 bases not matched to a gene. The germline V gene has CDR1 SGHDT and CDR2 YYEEEE. In DNA form, the CDR3 reads TGTGCCAGCAGCGACACAGGGGGCAGGTATGGCTACACCTTC. It translates to CASSDTGGRYGYTF.

J is TRBJ2-7 and V is TRBV6-6, with 13 bases identical to TRBD2. Trimming at V came to 6 bases and at J to 3 bases, leaving 8 bases not matched to a gene. Germline loops: CDR1 MNHNY, CDR2 SVGAGI (reference sequence). The CDR3 covers 16 residues. In nucleotides, the CDR3 is TGTGCCAGCAGCGGACTAGCGGGGGCCCCTTACTACGAGCAGTACTTC. Translating it yields CASSGLAGAPYYEQYF.

This sequence joins TRBV18 and TRBJ2-5, with 7 bases aligning to TRBD2. The CDR3 is 13 amino acids. The junction had 0 bases not matched to a gene; V was cut back by 4 bases and J by 1 base. Germline assignment: CDR1 KGHSH and CDR2 LQKENI. This CDR3 is CASSQRGQETQYF. In nucleotides, the CDR3 is TGTGCCAGCTCACAGCGGGGCCAAGAGACCCAGTACTTC.

The chain links TRBV7-9 to TRBJ1-1; D may be TRBD1 (5 bases). The CDR3 loop spans 14 amino acids. V was cut by 4 bases and J by 1 base, with 10 bases left in between. Germline-derived CDR1 and CDR2 are SEHNR and FQNEAQ (reference sequence). The CDR3 protein is CASSSNTGNTEAFF. CDR3 sequence (DNA): TGTGCCAGCAGCTCAAATACAGGGAACACTGAAGCTTTCTTT.

This clone has only a few counts. The CDR3 DNA sequence: TGTGCCAGCAGCTTGGGGGGGCTCCTATCGGGAGGCTACACCTTC. It specifies CASSLGGLLSGGYTF. The V call is TRBV5-5, the J call TRBJ1-2, with D perhaps matching TRBD1 (6 bases). CDR1 SGHKS and CDR2 YYEKEE come from the germline V gene (reference sequence). The CDR3 runs to 15 residues. Trimming removed 0 bases at V and 8 bases at J, with 17 bases between. Full variable domain (rest looked up from reference TRBV5-5 and TRBJ1-2): DAGVTQSPTHLIKTRGQQVTLRCSPISGHKSVSWYQQVLGQGPQFIFQYYEKEERGRGNFPDRFSARQFPNYSSELNVNALLLGDSALYLCASSLGGLLSGGYTFGSGTRLTVV.

The chain uses TRBV27 and TRBJ2-7; possible D gene TRBD2, 5 bases. Trimming cost V 3 bases and J 5 bases, with 11 bases left between them. Germline V lookup: CDR1 MNHEY, CDR2 SMNVEV (reference sequence). The CDR3 is 13 residues long. This CDR3 is CASSFRTYNEQYF. Written as DNA, the CDR3 is TGTGCCAGCAGTTTTAGGACTTATAACGAGCAGTACTTC.

The chain carries TRBV7-2 and TRBJ1-1; possible D gene TRBD1, 5 bases. There are 14 residues in the CDR3. Germline values: CDR1 SGHTA, CDR2 FQGNSA. V lost 7 bases and J 2 bases, leaving 14 bases between the germline ends. This chain's CDR3 is CASTLGGGNTEAFF. The DNA for the CDR3 is TGTGCCAGCACCCTGGGGGGGGGTAACACTGAAGCTTTCTTT.

This chain joins TRBV16 and TRBJ1-5, with D perhaps TRBD1 (6 bases). Germline V gene data show CDR1 as KGHSY and CDR2 as FQNENV. Trimming left V 3 bases short and J 3 bases short, with 15 bases between. The CDR3 covers 16 residues. The CDR3 bases are TGTGCCAGCAGCCACAGCTCGGGACAAAACAATCAGCCCCAGCATTTT. Translation: CASSHSSGQNNQPQHF.

The chain couples TRBV5-1 to TRBJ2-1, with TRBD2 matching 14 bases. The CDR3 loop spans 19 amino acids. Trimming cost V 4 bases and J 0 bases; bases outside gene matches: 9. Germline CDR1 reads SGHRS; CDR2 reads YFSETQ. The CDR3 is CASSPGLAGAYSSYNEQFF. CDR3 nucleotide sequence: TGCGCCAGCAGCCCGGGACTAGCGGGGGCCTATAGCTCCTACAATGAGCAGTTCTTC.

This rearrangement joins TRBV5-1 to TRBJ2-7; 10 nucleotides match TRBD1. Germline CDR1 reads SGHRS; CDR2 reads YFSETQ. The CDR3 is 16 amino acids. V shed 2 bases, J shed 4 bases, and the junction held 9 bases outside the gene matches. The DNA of the CDR3 is TGCGCCAGCAGCTTCATGACAGGGGGCGTATTTTACGAGCAGTACTTC. Its protein is CASSFMTGGVFYEQYF. Drawing the rest from reference TRBV5-1 and TRBJ2-7, the complete variable domain is KAGVTQTPRYLIKTRGQQVTLSCSPISGHRSVSWYQQTPGQGLQFLFEYFSETQRNKGNFPGRFSGRQFSNSRSEMNVSTLELGDSALYLCASSFMTGGVFYEQYFGPGTRLTVT.

The chain is built from TRBV5-1 and TRBJ2-3, with unresolved D. V was cut by 0 bases and J by 0 bases, with 8 bases left in between. Germline-derived CDR1 and CDR2 are SGHRS and YFSETQ. This CDR3 has 15 amino acids. This CDR3 is CASSLAQISTDTQYF. CDR3 DNA sequence: TGCGCCAGCAGCTTGGCCCAGATTAGCACAGATACGCAGTATTTT. The full variable domain, with the rest looked up from reference TRBV5-1 and TRBJ2-3, is KAGVTQTPRYLIKTRGQQVTLSCSPISGHRSVSWYQQTPGQGLQFLFEYFSETQRNKGNFPGRFSGRQFSNSRSEMNVSTLELGDSALYLCASSLAQISTDTQYFGPGTRLTVL.

This clone showed up just once. The chain combines TRBV9 with TRBJ1-2; TRBD1 matches at 8 bases. This CDR3 contains 13 residues. With 4 bases clipped from V and 5 bases from J, the junction kept 4 bases outside the gene matches. Germline CDR1 and CDR2: SGDLS and YYNGEE. The CDR3 reads CASSPRQGYGYTF. The CDR3 nucleotides read TGTGCCAGCAGCCCCCGACAGGGGTATGGCTACACCTTC.

The CDR3 is CASSSRAYEQYF. In nucleotides, the CDR3 is TGTGCCAGCAGTTCGCGGGCCTACGAGCAGTACTTC. The chain carries TRBV28 and TRBJ2-7; tentatively, D is TRBD2 (5 bases). Germline V gene data show CDR1 as MDHEN and CDR2 as SYDVKM. CDR3 length: 12 residues. Trimming removed 4 bases at V and 2 bases at J, with 6 bases between.

This clone has a handful of counts. The V call is TRBV5-1, the J call TRBJ1-1; 10 nucleotides agree with TRBD1. The germline gives CDR1 SGHRS, CDR2 YFSETQ. CDR3 size: 14 residues. The V and J ends lost 3 bases and 11 bases, in that order; junction bases with no gene match: 10. The CDR3 loop reads CASSSELGTGVAFF. In DNA form, the CDR3 reads TGCGCCAGCAGCTCAGAATTAGGGACAGGGGTGGCTTTCTTT.

V and J are TRBV7-9 and TRBJ2-5; TRBD1 matches at 8 bases. Germline values: CDR1 SEHNR, CDR2 FQNEAQ (reference sequence). CDR3 length: 16 residues. The junction had 12 bases not matched to a gene; V was cut back by 5 bases and J by 4 bases. The CDR3 bases are TGTGCCAGCAGCGCAACGGACAGGGTAGTTGTAGAGACCCAGTACTTC. Its translation: CASSATDRVVVETQYF.

The DNA for the CDR3 is TGTGCCAGCAGGAGGGCAGCTAATGAAAAACTGTTTTTT. It yields the protein CASRRAANEKLFF. The chain links TRBV6-6 to TRBJ1-4; D is unclear. This CDR3 spans 13 amino acids. Germline values: CDR1 MNHNY, CDR2 SVGAGI (reference sequence). V lost 6 bases and J 3 bases, leaving 8 bases between the germline ends.

This clone occurred once. The chain carries TRBV6-5 and TRBJ2-7, with TRBD1 identical over 10 bases. This CDR3 is 14 amino acids long. Germline assignment: CDR1 MNHEY and CDR2 SVGAGI. J was trimmed by 3 bases and V by 2 bases; bases with no gene match: 1. CDR3 coding DNA: TGTGCCAGCAGTTACGGGGACAGGGGCTACGAGCAGTACTTC. Its protein product is CASSYGDRGYEQYF.

This rearrangement joins TRBV19 to TRBJ1-2; D may be TRBD1 (5 bases). The CDR3 sequence is 15 residues long. CDR1 and CDR2 from the germline V gene are LNHDA and SQIVND (reference sequence). Trimming took 0 bases from V and 8 from J, leaving 16 bases between them. The DNA of the CDR3 is TGTGCCAGTAGTATAGATCTCGGGGGACCCAACGGCTACACCTTC. Translating it yields CASSIDLGGPNGYTF. Drawing the rest from reference TRBV19 and TRBJ1-2, the complete variable domain is DGGITQSPKYLFRKEGQNVTLSCEQNLNHDAMYWYRQDPGQGLRLIYYSQIVNDFQKGDIAEGYSVSREKKESFPLTVTSAQKNPTAFYLCASSIDLGGPNGYTFGSGTRLTVV.

The rearrangement links TRBV5-1 to TRBJ2-3, with D possibly TRBD1 on 5 matching bases. Per the germline V gene, CDR1 is SGHRS and CDR2 is YFSETQ. The CDR3 is made up of 16 amino acids. Between the trimmed V and J ends, which lost 0 bases and 2 bases, there was a span of 13 bases. The CDR3 reads CASSLEFAGNTDTQYF. The CDR3 DNA sequence: TGCGCCAGCAGCTTGGAGTTTGCAGGGAACACAGATACGCAGTATTTT.

The gene calls are TRBV5-8 and TRBJ2-5, with 7 bases matching TRBD2. V gave up 4 bases and J gave up 2 bases; unmatched junction bases: 8. There are 15 residues in the CDR3. Germline lookup yields CDR1 SGHTS and CDR2 YDEGEE. CDR3: CASSPGTNRQETQYF. CDR3 sequence (DNA): TGTGCCAGCAGCCCTGGGACTAACAGACAAGAGACCCAGTACTTC.

The gene calls are TRBV5-6 and TRBJ2-5; 9 nucleotides line up with TRBD1. The DNA end is a closer match to TRBJ2-7, so the J assignment may be wrong. The CDR3 runs 18 residues. From germline, CDR1 is SGHDT and CDR2 YYEEEE. CDR3 residues: CASSSPGTGYRFAYEQYF. In DNA, the CDR3 is TGTGCCAGCAGTTCCCCAGGGACAGGGTATCGGTTCGCTTACGAGCAGTACTTC.

J is TRBJ1-6 and V is TRBV25-1; 8 bases agree with TRBD1. Per the germline V gene, CDR1 is MGHDK and CDR2 is SYGVNS. With 5 bases clipped from V and 9 bases from J, the junction kept 3 bases outside the gene matches. The CDR3 covers 13 residues. CDR3 sequence reads: CASSRQGSSPLHF. In nucleotides, the CDR3 is TGTGCCAGCAGTAGACAGGGGAGTTCACCCCTCCACTTT.